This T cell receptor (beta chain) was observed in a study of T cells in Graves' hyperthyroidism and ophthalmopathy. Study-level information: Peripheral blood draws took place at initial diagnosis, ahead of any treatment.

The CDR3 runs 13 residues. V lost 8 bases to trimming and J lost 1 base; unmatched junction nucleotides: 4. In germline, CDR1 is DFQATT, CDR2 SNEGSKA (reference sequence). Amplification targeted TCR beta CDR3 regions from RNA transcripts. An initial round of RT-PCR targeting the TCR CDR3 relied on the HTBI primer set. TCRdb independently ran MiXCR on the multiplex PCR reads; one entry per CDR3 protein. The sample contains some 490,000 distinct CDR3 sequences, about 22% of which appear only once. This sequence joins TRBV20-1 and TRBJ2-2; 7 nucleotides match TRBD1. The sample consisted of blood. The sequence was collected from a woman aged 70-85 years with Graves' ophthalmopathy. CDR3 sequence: CSTRDRNTGELFF. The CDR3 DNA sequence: TGCAGTACCCGGGACAGGAACACCGGGGAGCTGTTTTTT.